What follows are 9 T cell receptor beta chains derived from one specimen sequenced in a study of shared clonotypes between healthy human individuals. The protocol was immunoSEQ multiplex PCR, while the TCRdb copy is restricted to in-frame clones and leaves out a portion. There are some 2.1 million clones in the sample; 90% to 95% occur only once, and 0.1% to 0.15% lies in the top ten. The specimen sequenced was naive CD4+ T cells sorted from blood. Subset defined: CD45RA+ positively selected. These receptor sequences come from a man between 18 and 29 years old in good health.

The chain links TRBV6-1 to TRBJ2-1; a possible D gene is TRBD2 (6 bases). This CDR3 is built from 13 residues. The V gene's germline CDR1 is MNHNS and CDR2 SASEGT. V lost 2 bases and J 10 bases, leaving 12 bases between the germline ends. The CDR3 sequence: CASSEKEGREQFF. The CDR3 nucleotides are TGTGCCAGCAGTGAAAAGGAGGGTCGGGAGCAGTTCTTC.

About this clone: The same CDR3 also results from other DNA sequences found in this sample. The chain links TRBV11-2 to TRBJ2-1, with 11 bases identical to TRBD2. Unmatched junction bases numbered 2, after V lost 5 bases and J lost 2 bases. The length of the CDR3 is 15 residues. Germline V gene data show CDR1 as SGHAT and CDR2 as FQNNGV. The CDR3 bases are TGTGCCAGCAGCCTGGGACTAGCGGCCTACAATGAGCAGTTCTTC. Translating gives CASSLGLAAYNEQFF. The full variable domain, rest sourced from reference TRBV11-2 and TRBJ2-1, is EAGVAQSPRYKIIEKRQSVAFWCNPISGHATLYWYQQILGQGPKLLIQFQNNGVVDDSQLPKDRFSAERLKGVDSTLKIQPAKLEDSAVYLCASSLGLAAYNEQFFGPGTRLTVL.

This rearrangement joins TRBV9 to TRBJ1-6, with D unclear. V gave up 2 bases and J gave up 9 bases, with 12 bases separating them. This CDR3 spans 14 amino acids. CDR1 and CDR2 (germline): SGDLS, YYNGEE. DNA of the CDR3: TGTGCCAGCAGCGTTCTAAGGGTGGGTTCACCCCTCCACTTT. This codes for CASSVLRVGSPLHF. The whole variable domain, filled in from reference TRBV9 and TRBJ1-6, reads DSGVTQTPKHLITATGQRVTLRCSPRSGDLSVYWYQQSLDQGLQFLIQYYNGEERAKGNILERFSAQQFPDLHSELNLSSLELGDSALYFCASSVLRVGSPLHFGNGTRLTVT.

This chain uses TRBV2 with TRBJ1-3, with no clear D. The CDR3 has 11 residues. V lost 10 bases, J lost 8 bases, and 12 bases lay in between. CDR1 is SNHLY and CDR2 is FYNNEI in the germline V gene. This chain's CDR3 is CATSDRDTIYF. The CDR3 DNA sequence: TGTGCCACTTCCGATAGGGACACCATATATTTT.

The V call is TRBV6-1, the J call TRBJ1-5; 8 bases are a match to TRBD1. Germline V gene lookup returns CDR1 MNHNS and CDR2 SASEGT. J gave up 10 bases and V 5 bases, and 13 bases lay outside the gene matches. The CDR3 has 15 amino acids. Here the CDR3 DNA reads TGTGCCAGCAGTCCTCCTGGGACAGGCTCTCCTCCCCAGCATTTT. This codes for CASSPPGTGSPPQHF.

J is TRBJ2-5 and V is TRBV6-5; tentatively, D is TRBD2 (5 bases). Germline V gives CDR1 MNHEY, CDR2 SVGAGI. Trimming took 2 bases from V and 1 from J, leaving 11 bases between them. The CDR3 extends over 15 amino acids. CDR3 bases: TGTGCCAGCAGTTACGGTATCGGACTCCAAGAGACCCAGTACTTC. Amino acid sequence: CASSYGIGLQETQYF.

The CDR3 DNA sequence: TGTGCCAGCAGCCCGGGACAGGGAAACAATGAGCAGTTCTTC. The encoded protein is CASSPGQGNNEQFF. This chain uses TRBV11-2 with TRBJ2-1; 9 bases map to TRBD1. CDR1 and CDR2 from the germline V gene are SGHAT and FQNNGV. CDR3 length: 14 amino acids. V was clipped by 5 bases and J by 5 bases; unmatched bases: 4.

The rearrangement links TRBV5-1 to TRBJ2-6; D could derive from TRBD1 or TRBD2 (5 bases each). The V gene lost 6 bases and the J gene lost 0 bases, with 19 bases spanning the gap. There are 18 residues in the CDR3. Germline CDR1 and CDR2: SGHRS and YFSETQ. Written as DNA, the CDR3 is TGCGCCAGCACCGCCCGGGACGGATTCTACTCTGGGGCCAACGTCCTGACTTTC. This gives the protein CASTARDGFYSGANVLTF.

Details on this clone: A read error may be the cause here, since a much bigger clone is one base away. The genes are TRBV6-6 and TRBJ2-7, with D perhaps TRBD1 or TRBD2 (5 bases each). V lost 5 bases, J lost 3 bases, and 5 bases lay in between. This CDR3 comprises 11 residues. Per the germline V gene, CDR1 is MNHNY and CDR2 is SVGAGI (reference sequence). Written as DNA, the CDR3 is TGTGCCAGCAGTGGGGGCTACGAGCAGTACTTC. Protein sequence: CASSGGYEQYF.